This T cell receptor beta chain originates from a study of identical twins. In TCRdb, the 5' RACE reads were re-called with MiXCR into one record per CDR3 protein. The sample holds some 600,000 distinct CDR3 sequences, about 7% seen once. This clonotype was seen many times. The CDR3 loop spans 14 amino acids. The germline gives CDR1 SEHNR, CDR2 FQNEAQ (reference sequence). Trimming pared 7 bases from V and 6 bases from J, leaving 13 bases between. Everyone who gave samples was a healthy Caucasian. The same sample was also used in a study of yellow fever vaccine responses in identical twins.

The chain uses TRBV7-9 and TRBJ1-6, with D possibly TRBD1 on 5 matching bases. The sequencing sample was made of PBMCs. This TCR was sampled from a woman between 18 and 30 years old in good health. CDR3 DNA sequence: TGTGCCAGCATCGGGCAGGGATTTAATTCACCCCTCCACTTT. This encodes CASIGQGFNSPLHF. The variable domain in full, with the rest retrieved from reference TRBV7-9 and TRBJ1-6, is DTGVSQNPRHKITKRGQNVTFRCDPISEHNRLYWYRQTLGQGPEFLTYFQNEAQLEKSRLLSDRFSAERPKGSFSTLEIQRTEQGDSAMYLCASIGQGFNSPLHFGNGTRLTVT.